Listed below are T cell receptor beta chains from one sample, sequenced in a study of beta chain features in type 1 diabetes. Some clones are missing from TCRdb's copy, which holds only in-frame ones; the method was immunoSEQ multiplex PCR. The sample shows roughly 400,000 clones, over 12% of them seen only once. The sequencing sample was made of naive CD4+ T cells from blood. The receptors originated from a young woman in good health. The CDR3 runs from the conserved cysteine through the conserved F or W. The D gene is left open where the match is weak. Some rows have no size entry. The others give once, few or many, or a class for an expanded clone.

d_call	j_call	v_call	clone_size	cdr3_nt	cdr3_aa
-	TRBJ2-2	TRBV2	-	TGTGCCAGCAGCATTAGATGGACCGGGGAGCTGTTTTTT	CASSIRWTGELFF
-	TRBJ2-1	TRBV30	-	TGTGCCTGGAGCGGGAGAGGGTCCTACAATGAGCAGTTCTTC	CAWSGRGSYNEQFF
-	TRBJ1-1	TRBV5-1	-	TGCGCCAGCAGCTTGGTCGTGTTGAACACTGAAGCTTTCTTT	CASSLVVLNTEAFF
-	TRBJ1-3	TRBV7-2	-	TGTGCCAGCAGAGGACAATCGAATGGAAACACCATATATTTT	CASRGQSNGNTIYF
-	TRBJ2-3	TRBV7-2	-	TGTGCCAGCAGCTTATCGTCAGATACGCAGTATTTT	CASSLSSDTQYF
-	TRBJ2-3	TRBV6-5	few	TGTGCCAGCAGTTACTCGCGCGCAGGGAACACAGATACGCAGTATTTT	CASSYSRAGNTDTQYF
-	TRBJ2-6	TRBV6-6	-	TGTGCCAGCAACCGGCCAGGGAACTCTGGGGCCAACGTCCTGACTTTC	CASNRPGNSGANVLTF
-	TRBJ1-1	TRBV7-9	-	TGTGCCAGCAGCTTGGCTTTAAGCACTGAAGCTTTCTTT	CASSLALSTEAFF
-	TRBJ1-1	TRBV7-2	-	TGTGCCAGCAGCTCGCGGGGGCTTAGGACTGAAGCTTTCTTT	CASSSRGLRTEAFF
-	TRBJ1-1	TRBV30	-	TGTGCCAATAATCGGGTCGGCACTGAAGCTTTCTTT	CANNRVGTEAFF
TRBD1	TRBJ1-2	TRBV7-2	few	TGTGCCAGCAGCAAATCGGGACAGGGGGCGCATGGCTACACCTTC	CASSKSGQGAHGYTF
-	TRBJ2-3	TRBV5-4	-	TGTGCCAGCAGCTTACCCCAGCAGGCAGATACGCAGTATTTT	CASSLPQQADTQYF
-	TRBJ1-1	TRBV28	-	TGTGCCAGCACCCAAACAGGGTTAGGGAAAGCTTTCTTT	CASTQTGLGKAFF
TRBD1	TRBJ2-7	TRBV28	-	TGTGCCAGCAGTTTGCCCCTTGGACAGGGGGCCCTTGGCGAGCAGTACTTC	CASSLPLGQGALGEQYF